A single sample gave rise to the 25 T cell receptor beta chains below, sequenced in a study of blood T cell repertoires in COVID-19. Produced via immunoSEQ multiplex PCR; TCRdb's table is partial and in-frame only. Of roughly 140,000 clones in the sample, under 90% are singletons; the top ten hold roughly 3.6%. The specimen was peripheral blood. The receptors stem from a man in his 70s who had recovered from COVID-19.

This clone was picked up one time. CDR3 residues: CASSPAYEQYF. CDR3 coding DNA: TGTGCCAGCTCACCCGCCTACGAGCAGTACTTC. The chain employs TRBV18 and TRBJ2-7; no clear D. The V end was cut by 3 bases, the J end by 2 bases, with 2 bases between. Germline V lookup: CDR1 KGHSH, CDR2 LQKENI. The CDR3 sequence is 11 residues long.

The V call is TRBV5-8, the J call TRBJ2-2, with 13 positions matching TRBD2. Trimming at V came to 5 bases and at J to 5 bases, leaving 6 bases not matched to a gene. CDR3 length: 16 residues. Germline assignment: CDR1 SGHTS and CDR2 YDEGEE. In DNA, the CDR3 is TGTGCCAGCAGTAGACTAGCGGGAGGAGGGACCGGGGAGCTGTTTTTT. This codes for CASSRLAGGGTGELFF. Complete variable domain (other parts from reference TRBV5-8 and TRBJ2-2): EAGVTQSPTHLIKTRGQQATLRCSPISGHTSVYWYQQALGLGLQFLLWYDEGEERNRGNFPPRFSGRQFPNYSSELNVNALELEDSALYLCASSRLAGGGTGELFFGEGSRLTVL.

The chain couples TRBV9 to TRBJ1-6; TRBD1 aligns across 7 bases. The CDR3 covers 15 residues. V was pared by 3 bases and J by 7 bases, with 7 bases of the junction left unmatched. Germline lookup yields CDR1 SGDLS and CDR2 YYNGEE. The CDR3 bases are TGTGCCAGCAGCGGGGGGACAGCCTCAAATTCACCCCTCCACTTT. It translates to CASSGGTASNSPLHF.

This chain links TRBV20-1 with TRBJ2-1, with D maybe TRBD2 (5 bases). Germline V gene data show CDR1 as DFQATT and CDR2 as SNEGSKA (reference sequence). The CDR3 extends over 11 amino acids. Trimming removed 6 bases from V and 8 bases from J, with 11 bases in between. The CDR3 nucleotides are TGCAGTGCAAGTAGCGTGGATGAGCAGTTCTTC. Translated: CSASSVDEQFF.

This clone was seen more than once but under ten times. CDR3 in amino acids: CASSFQREPGREQYF. In DNA, the CDR3 is TGCGCCAGCAGCTTTCAGCGGGAGCCGGGTCGCGAGCAGTACTTC. V is TRBV5-1 and J is TRBJ2-7; 8 nucleotides agree with TRBD2. CDR3 size: 15 residues. The germline CDR1 and CDR2 sequences are SGHRS and YFSETQ. Trimming cost V 2 bases and J 6 bases; bases outside gene matches: 10.

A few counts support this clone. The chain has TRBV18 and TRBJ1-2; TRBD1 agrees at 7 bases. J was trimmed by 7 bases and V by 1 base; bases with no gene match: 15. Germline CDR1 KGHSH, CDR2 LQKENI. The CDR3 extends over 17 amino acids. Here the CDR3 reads CASSPRTGGEGFSGYTF. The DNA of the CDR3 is TGTGCCAGCTCACCACGGACAGGTGGGGAAGGGTTTTCTGGCTACACCTTC.

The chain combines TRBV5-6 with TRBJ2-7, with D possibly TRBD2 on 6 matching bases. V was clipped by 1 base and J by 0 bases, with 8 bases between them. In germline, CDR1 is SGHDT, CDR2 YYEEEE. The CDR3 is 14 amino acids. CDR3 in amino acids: CASSLRGGSYEQYF. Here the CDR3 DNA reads TGTGCCAGCAGCTTGAGGGGAGGCTCCTACGAGCAGTACTTC. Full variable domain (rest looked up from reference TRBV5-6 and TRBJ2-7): DAGVTQSPTHLIKTRGQQVTLRCSPKSGHDTVSWYQQALGQGPQFIFQYYEEEERQRGNFPDRFSGHQFPNYSSELNVNALLLGDSALYLCASSLRGGSYEQYFGPGTRLTVT.

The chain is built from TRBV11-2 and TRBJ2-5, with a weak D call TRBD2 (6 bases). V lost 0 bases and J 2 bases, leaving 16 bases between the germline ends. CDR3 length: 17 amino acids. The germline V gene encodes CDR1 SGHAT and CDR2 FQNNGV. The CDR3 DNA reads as TGTGCCAGCAGCTTAGATCCTCCTAGCGTCCTTCAAGAGACCCAGTACTTC. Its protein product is CASSLDPPSVLQETQYF.

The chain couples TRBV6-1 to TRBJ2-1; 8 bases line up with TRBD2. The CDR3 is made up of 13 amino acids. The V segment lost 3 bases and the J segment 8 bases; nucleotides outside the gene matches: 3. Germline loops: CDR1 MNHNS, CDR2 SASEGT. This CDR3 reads CASSDGREDEQFF. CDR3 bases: TGTGCCAGCAGTGACGGGAGGGAGGATGAGCAGTTCTTC.

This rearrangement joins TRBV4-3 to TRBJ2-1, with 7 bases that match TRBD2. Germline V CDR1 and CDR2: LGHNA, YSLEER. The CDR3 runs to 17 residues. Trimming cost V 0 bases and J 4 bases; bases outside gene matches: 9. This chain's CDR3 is CASSQERLAGGYNEQFF. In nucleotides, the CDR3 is TGCGCCAGCAGCCAAGAACGGCTGGCCGGGGGGTACAATGAGCAGTTCTTC.

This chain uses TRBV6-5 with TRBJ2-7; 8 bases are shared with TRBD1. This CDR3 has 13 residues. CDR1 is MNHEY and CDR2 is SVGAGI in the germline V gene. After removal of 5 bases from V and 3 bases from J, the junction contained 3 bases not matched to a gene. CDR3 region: CASSLGQDYEQYF. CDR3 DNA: TGTGCCAGCAGTCTGGGACAGGACTACGAGCAGTACTTC.

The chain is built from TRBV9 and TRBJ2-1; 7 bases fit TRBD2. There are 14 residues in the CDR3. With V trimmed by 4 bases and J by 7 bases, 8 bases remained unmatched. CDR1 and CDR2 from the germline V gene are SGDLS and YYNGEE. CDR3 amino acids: CASSPRLARNEQFF. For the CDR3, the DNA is TGTGCCAGCAGCCCTCGACTAGCACGGAATGAGCAGTTCTTC.

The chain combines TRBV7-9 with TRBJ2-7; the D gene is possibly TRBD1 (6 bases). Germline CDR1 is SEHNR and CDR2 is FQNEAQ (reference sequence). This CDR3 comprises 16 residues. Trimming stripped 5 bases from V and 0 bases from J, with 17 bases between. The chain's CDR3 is CASSPHPRQASYEQYF. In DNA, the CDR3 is TGTGCCAGCAGCCCGCACCCGAGACAGGCCTCCTACGAGCAGTACTTC. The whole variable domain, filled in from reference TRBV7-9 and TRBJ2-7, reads DTGVSQNPRHKITKRGQNVTFRCDPISEHNRLYWYRQTLGQGPEFLTYFQNEAQLEKSRLLSDRFSAERPKGSFSTLEIQRTEQGDSAMYLCASSPHPRQASYEQYFGPGTRLTVT.

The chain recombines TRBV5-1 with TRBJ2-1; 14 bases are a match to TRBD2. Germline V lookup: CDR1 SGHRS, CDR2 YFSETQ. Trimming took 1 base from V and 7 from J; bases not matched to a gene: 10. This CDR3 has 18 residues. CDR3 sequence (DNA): TGCGCCAGCAGCTTGCCCGGGACTAGCGGGAGCCGGAGGAATGAGCAGTTCTTC. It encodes CASSLPGTSGSRRNEQFF. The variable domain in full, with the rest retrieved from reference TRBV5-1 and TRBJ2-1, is KAGVTQTPRYLIKTRGQQVTLSCSPISGHRSVSWYQQTPGQGLQFLFEYFSETQRNKGNFPGRFSGRQFSNSRSEMNVSTLELGDSALYLCASSLPGTSGSRRNEQFFGPGTRLTVL.

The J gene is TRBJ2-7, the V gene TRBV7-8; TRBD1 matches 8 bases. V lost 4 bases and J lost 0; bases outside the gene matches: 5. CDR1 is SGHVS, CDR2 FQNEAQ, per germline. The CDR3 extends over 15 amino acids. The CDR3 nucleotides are TGTGCCAGCAGCTCGGGACAGGCTTACTCCTACGAGCAGTACTTC. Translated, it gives CASSSGQAYSYEQYF.

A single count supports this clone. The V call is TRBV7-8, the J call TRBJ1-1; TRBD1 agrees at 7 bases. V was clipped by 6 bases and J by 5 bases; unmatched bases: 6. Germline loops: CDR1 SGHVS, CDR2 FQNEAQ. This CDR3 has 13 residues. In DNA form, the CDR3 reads TGTGCCAGCAGTTTCGGACAGGTTACTGAAGCTTTCTTT. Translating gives CASSFGQVTEAFF.

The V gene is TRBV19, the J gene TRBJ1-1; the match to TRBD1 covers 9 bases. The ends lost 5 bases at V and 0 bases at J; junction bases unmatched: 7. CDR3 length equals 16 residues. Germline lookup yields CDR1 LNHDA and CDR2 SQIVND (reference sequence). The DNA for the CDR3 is TGTGCCAGTAGTGGGGACAGGGCCTCTTTGAACACTGAAGCTTTCTTT. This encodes CASSGDRASLNTEAFF.

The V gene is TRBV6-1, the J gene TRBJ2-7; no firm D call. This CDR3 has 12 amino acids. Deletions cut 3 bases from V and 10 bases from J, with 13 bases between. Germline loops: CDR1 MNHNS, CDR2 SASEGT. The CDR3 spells CASSEGRDPQYF. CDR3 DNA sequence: TGTGCCAGCAGTGAGGGCCGCGACCCCCAGTACTTC.

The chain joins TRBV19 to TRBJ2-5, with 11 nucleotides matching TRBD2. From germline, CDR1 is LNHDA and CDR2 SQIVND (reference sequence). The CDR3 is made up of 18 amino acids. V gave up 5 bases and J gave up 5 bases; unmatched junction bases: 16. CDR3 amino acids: CASSPAGLADTLGETQYF. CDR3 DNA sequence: TGTGCCAGTAGTCCTGCGGGACTAGCGGACACGTTAGGGGAGACCCAGTACTTC.

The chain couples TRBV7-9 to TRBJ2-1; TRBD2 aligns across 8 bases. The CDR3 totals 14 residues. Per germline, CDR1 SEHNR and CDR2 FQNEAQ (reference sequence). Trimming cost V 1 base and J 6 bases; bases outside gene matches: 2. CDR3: CASSLELAGNEQFF. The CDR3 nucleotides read TGTGCCAGCAGCTTAGAGCTAGCGGGCAATGAGCAGTTCTTC.

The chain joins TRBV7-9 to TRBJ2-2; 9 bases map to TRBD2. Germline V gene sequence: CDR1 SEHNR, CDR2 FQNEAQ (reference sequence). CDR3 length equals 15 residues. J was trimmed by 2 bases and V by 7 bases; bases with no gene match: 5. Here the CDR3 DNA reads TGTGCCAGCATCGGACTAGCGACCAACACCGGGGAGCTGTTTTTT. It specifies CASIGLATNTGELFF.

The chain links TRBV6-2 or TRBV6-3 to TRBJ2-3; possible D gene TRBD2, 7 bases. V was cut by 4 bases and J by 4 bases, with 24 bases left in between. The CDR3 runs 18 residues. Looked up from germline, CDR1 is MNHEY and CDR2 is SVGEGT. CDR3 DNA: TGTGCCAGCAGTTTCCCCCCTTGGGGGGAGGGGGGGGCAGATACGCAGTATTTT. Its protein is CASSFPPWGEGGADTQYF.

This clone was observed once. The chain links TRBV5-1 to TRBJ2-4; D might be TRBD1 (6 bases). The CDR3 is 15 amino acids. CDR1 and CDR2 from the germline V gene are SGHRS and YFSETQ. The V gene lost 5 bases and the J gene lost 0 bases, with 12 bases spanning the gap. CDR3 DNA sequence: TGCGCCAGCAGTTTAGGACAGCTAGCCAAAAACATTCAGTACTTC. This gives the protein CASSLGQLAKNIQYF.

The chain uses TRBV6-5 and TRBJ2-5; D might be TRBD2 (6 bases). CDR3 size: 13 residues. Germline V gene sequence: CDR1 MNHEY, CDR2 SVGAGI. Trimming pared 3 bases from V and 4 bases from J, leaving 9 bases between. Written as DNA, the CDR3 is TGTGCCAGCAGTTATCTAGCGACAGAGACCCAGTACTTC. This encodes CASSYLATETQYF.

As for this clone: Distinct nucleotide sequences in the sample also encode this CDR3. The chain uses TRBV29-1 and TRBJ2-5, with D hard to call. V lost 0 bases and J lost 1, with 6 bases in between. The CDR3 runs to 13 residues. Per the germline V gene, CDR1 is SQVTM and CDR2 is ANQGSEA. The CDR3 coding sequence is TGCAGCGTTGAAGATCCAGGCCAAGAGACCCAGTACTTC. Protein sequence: CSVEDPGQETQYF.